This TCR beta chain was obtained from a study of cytomegalovirus exposure and HLA in healthy donors. CDR3 length equals 17 residues. V gave up 6 bases and J gave up 0 bases; unmatched junction bases: 14. The germline CDR1 and CDR2 sequences are SQVTM and ANQGSEA. The donors were members of the roughly 120-subject validation cohort (separate from the roughly 700-subject first cohort). Measured with immunoSEQ multiplex PCR; TCRdb has only the in-frame clones, and not every one. This sample carries tens of thousands of clones, 90% to 97% of them seen once, and the ten largest clones take approximately 0.9%.

The source is a man younger than 30 in good health and CMV-seronegative. This chain links TRBV29-1 with TRBJ2-1, with 7 bases matching TRBD1. The sequenced sample consisted of PBMCs. The CDR3 DNA reads as TGCAGCGTCCCCCAAGGACGGGCAGGGGGCTCCTACAATGAGCAGTTCTTC. It codes for CSVPQGRAGGSYNEQFF.